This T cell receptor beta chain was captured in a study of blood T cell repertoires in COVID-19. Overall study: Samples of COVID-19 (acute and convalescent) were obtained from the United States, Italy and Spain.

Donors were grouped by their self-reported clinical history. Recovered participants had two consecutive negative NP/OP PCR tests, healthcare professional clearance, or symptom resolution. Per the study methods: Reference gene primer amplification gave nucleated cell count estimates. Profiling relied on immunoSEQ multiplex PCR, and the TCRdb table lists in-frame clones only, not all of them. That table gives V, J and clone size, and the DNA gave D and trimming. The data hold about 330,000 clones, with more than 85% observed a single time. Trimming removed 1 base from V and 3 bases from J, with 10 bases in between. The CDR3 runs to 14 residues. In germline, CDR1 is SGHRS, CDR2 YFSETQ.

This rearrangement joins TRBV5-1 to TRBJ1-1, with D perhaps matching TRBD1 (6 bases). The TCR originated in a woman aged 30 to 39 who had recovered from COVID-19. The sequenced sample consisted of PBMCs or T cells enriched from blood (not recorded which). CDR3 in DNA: TGCGCCAGCAGCTTGCGGGGGGCCGACACTGAAGCTTTCTTT. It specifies CASSLRGADTEAFF.